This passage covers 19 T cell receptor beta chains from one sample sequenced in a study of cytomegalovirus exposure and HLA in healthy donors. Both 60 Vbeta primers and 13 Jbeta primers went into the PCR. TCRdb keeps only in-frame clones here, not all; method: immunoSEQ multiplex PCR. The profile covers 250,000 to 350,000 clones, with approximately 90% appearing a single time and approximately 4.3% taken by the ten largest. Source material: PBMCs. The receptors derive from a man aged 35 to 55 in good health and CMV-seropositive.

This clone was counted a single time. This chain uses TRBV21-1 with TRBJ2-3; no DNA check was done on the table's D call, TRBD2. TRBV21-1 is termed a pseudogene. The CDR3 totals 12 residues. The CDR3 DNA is TGTGCCAGTCGCCTATTCACAGATACGCAGTATTTT. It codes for CASRLFTDTQYF.

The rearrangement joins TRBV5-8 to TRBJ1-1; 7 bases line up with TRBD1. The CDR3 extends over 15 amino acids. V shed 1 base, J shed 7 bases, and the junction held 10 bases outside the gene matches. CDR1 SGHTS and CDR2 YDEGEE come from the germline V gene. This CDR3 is CASSLSGTVLGEAFF. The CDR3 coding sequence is TGTGCCAGCAGCTTGTCCGGGACAGTGTTGGGTGAAGCTTTCTTT.

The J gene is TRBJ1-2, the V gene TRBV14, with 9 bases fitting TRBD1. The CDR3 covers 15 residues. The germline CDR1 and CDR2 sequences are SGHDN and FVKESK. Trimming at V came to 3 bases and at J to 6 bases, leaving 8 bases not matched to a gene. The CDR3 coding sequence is TGTGCCAGCAGCCACCTTAGGACAGGGGAAGATGGCTACACCTTC. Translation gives CASSHLRTGEDGYTF.

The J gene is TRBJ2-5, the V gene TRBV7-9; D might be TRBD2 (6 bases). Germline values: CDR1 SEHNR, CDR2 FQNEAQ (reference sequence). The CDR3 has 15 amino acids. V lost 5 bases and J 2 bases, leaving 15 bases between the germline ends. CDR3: CASSHSLGTQETQYF. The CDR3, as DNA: TGTGCCAGCAGCCACTCCTTGGGGACTCAAGAGACCCAGTACTTC.

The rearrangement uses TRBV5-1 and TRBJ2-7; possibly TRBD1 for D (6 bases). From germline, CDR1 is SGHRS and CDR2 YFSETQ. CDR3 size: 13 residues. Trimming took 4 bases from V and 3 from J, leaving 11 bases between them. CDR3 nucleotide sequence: TGCGCCAGCAGCCCCCCGGACAGCTACGAGCAGTACTTC. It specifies CASSPPDSYEQYF. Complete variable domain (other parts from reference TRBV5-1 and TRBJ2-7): KAGVTQTPRYLIKTRGQQVTLSCSPISGHRSVSWYQQTPGQGLQFLFEYFSETQRNKGNFPGRFSGRQFSNSRSEMNVSTLELGDSALYLCASSPPDSYEQYFGPGTRLTVT.

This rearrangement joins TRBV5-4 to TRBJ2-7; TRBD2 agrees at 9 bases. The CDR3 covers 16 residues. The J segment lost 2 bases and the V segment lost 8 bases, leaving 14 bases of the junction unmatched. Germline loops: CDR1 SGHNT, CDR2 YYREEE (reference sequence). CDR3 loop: CARTVSGRFYPYEQYF. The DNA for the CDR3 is TGTGCCAGAACCGTAAGCGGGAGGTTTTACCCCTACGAGCAGTACTTC.

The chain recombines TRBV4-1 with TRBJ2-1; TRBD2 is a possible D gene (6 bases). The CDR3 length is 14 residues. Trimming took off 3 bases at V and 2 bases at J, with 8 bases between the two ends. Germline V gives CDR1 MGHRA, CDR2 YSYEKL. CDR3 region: CASSQRDPYNEQFF. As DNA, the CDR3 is TGCGCCAGCAGCCAGCGGGACCCCTACAATGAGCAGTTCTTC.

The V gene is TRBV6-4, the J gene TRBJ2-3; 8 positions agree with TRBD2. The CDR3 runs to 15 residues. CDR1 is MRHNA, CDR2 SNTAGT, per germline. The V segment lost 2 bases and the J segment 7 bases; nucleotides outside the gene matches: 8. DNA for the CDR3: TGTGCCAGCAGTGACGGGACGGGAGGGCCGTATACGCAGTATTTT. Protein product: CASSDGTGGPYTQYF.

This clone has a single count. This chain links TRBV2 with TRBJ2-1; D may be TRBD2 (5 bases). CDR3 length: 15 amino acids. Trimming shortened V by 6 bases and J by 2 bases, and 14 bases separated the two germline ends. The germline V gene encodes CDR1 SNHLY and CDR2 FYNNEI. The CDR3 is CASRPGIPPYNEQFF. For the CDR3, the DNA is TGTGCCAGCAGGCCCGGGATTCCGCCCTACAATGAGCAGTTCTTC.

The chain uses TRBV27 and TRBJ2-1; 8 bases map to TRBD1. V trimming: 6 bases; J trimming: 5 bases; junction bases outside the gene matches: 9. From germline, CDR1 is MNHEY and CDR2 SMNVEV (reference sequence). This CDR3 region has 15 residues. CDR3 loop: CASRSGTGGNNEQFF. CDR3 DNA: TGTGCCAGCAGATCCGGGACAGGCGGGAACAATGAGCAGTTCTTC.

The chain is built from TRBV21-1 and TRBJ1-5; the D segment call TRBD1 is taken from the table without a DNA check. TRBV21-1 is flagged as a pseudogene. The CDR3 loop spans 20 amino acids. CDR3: CASRKAEGTDDIPSNQPQHF. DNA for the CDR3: TGTGCCAGCAGAAAAGCCGAAGGGACAGATGACATACCTAGCAATCAGCCCCAGCATTTT.

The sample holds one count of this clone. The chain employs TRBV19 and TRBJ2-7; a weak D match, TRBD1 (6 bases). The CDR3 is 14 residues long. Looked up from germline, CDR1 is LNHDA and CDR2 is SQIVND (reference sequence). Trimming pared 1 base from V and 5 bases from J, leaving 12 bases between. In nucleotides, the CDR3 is TGTGCCAGTAGTATAGGGGCAGGGGCCAACGAGCAGTACTTC. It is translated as CASSIGAGANEQYF.

CDR3 DNA: TGTGCCAGCAGATACATTACCGGCGGACAGGGTTACGGCTACACCTTC. Protein: CASRYITGGQGYGYTF. The chain combines TRBV7-9 with TRBJ1-2; 8 nucleotides agree with TRBD1. J gave up 8 bases and V 6 bases, and 17 bases lay outside the gene matches. The germline CDR1 and CDR2 sequences are SEHNR and FQNEAQ (reference sequence). The CDR3 sequence is 16 residues long.

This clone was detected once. CDR3 bases: TGTGCCAGCAGATTTCGGGGGGCCACCTACGAGCAGTACTTC. This translates into CASRFRGATYEQYF. The V gene is TRBV28, the J gene TRBJ2-7, with TRBD2 as a possible D gene (7 bases). CDR1 MDHEN and CDR2 SYDVKM come from the germline V gene. Trimming pared 6 bases from V and 2 bases from J, leaving 14 bases between. The CDR3 loop spans 14 amino acids.

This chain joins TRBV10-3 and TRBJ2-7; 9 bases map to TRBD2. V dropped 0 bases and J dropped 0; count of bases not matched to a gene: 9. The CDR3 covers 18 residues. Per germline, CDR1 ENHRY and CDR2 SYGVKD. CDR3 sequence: CAISESGRSGGSSYEQYF. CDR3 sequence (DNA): TGTGCCATCAGTGAGTCGGGGCGTAGCGGGGGATCCTCCTACGAGCAGTACTTC.

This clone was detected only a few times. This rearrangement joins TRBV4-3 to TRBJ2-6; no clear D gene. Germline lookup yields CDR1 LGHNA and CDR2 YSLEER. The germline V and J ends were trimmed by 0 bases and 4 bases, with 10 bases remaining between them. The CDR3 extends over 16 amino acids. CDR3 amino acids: CASSQDWLSGANVLTF. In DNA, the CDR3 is TGCGCCAGCAGCCAAGATTGGCTGTCAGGGGCCAACGTCCTGACTTTC.

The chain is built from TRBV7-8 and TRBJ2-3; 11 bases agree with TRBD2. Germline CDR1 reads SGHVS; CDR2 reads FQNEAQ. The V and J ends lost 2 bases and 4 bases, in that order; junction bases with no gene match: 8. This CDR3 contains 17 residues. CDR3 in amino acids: CASSLNSGRARPDTQYF. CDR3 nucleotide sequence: TGTGCCAGCAGCTTAAATAGCGGGAGGGCCAGGCCAGATACGCAGTATTTT.

The CDR3 nucleotides read TGCGCCAGCAGCTCGCGGGTAGCGGGGGAGACCCAGTACTTC. It yields the protein CASSSRVAGETQYF. This chain links TRBV5-1 with TRBJ2-5; 8 bases are a match to TRBD2. The CDR3 runs to 14 residues. The J segment lost 5 bases and the V segment lost 3 bases, leaving 6 bases of the junction unmatched. Germline V lookup: CDR1 SGHRS, CDR2 YFSETQ. Full variable domain (missing parts from reference TRBV5-1 and TRBJ2-5): KAGVTQTPRYLIKTRGQQVTLSCSPISGHRSVSWYQQTPGQGLQFLFEYFSETQRNKGNFPGRFSGRQFSNSRSEMNVSTLELGDSALYLCASSSRVAGETQYFGPGTRLLVL.

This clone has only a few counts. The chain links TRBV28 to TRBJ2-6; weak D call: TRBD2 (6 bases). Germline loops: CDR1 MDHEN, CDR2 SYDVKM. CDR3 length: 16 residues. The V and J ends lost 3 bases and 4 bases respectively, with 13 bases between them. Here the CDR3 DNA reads TGTGCCAGCAGTTTTTGGCGGGATTCCGGGGCCAACGTCCTGACTTTC. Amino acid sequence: CASSFWRDSGANVLTF.